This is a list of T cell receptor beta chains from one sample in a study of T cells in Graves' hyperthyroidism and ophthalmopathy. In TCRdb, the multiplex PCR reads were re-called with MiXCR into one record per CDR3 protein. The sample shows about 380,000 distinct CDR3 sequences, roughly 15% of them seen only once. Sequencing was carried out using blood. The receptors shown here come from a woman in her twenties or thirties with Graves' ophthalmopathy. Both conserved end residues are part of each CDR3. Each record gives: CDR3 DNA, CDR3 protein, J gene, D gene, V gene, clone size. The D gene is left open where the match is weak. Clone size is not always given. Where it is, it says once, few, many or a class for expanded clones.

CDR3 DNA: TGCAGTGCTAGCAACTCTAGCACAGATACGCAGTATTTT; CDR3 protein: CSASNSSTDTQYF; J gene: TRBJ2-3; D gene: .; V gene: TRBV20-1; clone size: many
CDR3 DNA: TGTGCCAGCAAAATCGACAGCAGCTTAGGAGGCTACACCTTC; CDR3 protein: CASKIDSSLGGYTF; J gene: TRBJ1-2; D gene: .; V gene: TRBV6-1; clone size: .
CDR3 DNA: TGTGCCAGCGGACAAGACAGGGGCGATGAGCAGTTCTTC; CDR3 protein: CASGQDRGDEQFF; J gene: TRBJ2-1; D gene: TRBD1; V gene: TRBV27; clone size: .
CDR3 DNA: TGTGCCAGCAGCTTAGGTACAGGGGCAGATACGCAGTATTTT; CDR3 protein: CASSLGTGADTQYF; J gene: TRBJ2-3; D gene: TRBD1; V gene: TRBV11-2; clone size: many
CDR3 DNA: TGTGCCAGCAGCCCTGGGATATATGGCTACACCTTC; CDR3 protein: CASSPGIYGYTF; J gene: TRBJ1-2; D gene: .; V gene: TRBV2; clone size: many
CDR3 DNA: TGCAGTGCTACCCGGGACAGGGAATCCAATGAGCAGTTCTTC; CDR3 protein: CSATRDRESNEQFF; J gene: TRBJ2-1; D gene: TRBD1; V gene: TRBV20-1; clone size: few
CDR3 DNA: TGTGCCAGCAGTTACGACAGTCAAGAGACCCAGTACTTC; CDR3 protein: CASSYDSQETQYF; J gene: TRBJ2-5; D gene: .; V gene: TRBV6-6; clone size: many
CDR3 DNA: TGTGCCACGTCCGGGACAGCCTCTGGGGCCAACGTCCTGACTTTC; CDR3 protein: CATSGTASGANVLTF; J gene: TRBJ2-6; D gene: TRBD1; V gene: TRBV7-2; clone size: .
CDR3 DNA: TGTGCCAGCAGCTTGGGACATCCACCCCTCCACTTT; CDR3 protein: CASSLGHPPLHF; J gene: TRBJ1-6; D gene: .; V gene: TRBV5-6; clone size: few
CDR3 DNA: TGTGCCACCAGCAGATTGGGGACAGGGGGAGTGGAGACCCAGTACTTC; CDR3 protein: CATSRLGTGGVETQYF; J gene: TRBJ2-5; D gene: TRBD1; V gene: TRBV15; clone size: many
CDR3 DNA: TGCGCCAGCAGCGGACAGGGACTAGAAGACAATGAGCAGTTCTTC; CDR3 protein: CASSGQGLEDNEQFF; J gene: TRBJ2-1; D gene: .; V gene: TRBV5-1; clone size: many
CDR3 DNA: TGTGCCAGCAGTGTCGACATCTTAGCCAAAAACATTCAGTACTTC; CDR3 protein: CASSVDILAKNIQYF; J gene: TRBJ2-4; D gene: .; V gene: TRBV6-1; clone size: many
CDR3 DNA: TGTGCCAGCTCACCACCGTACGGTGAAGCTTTCTTT; CDR3 protein: CASSPPYGEAFF; J gene: TRBJ1-1; D gene: .; V gene: TRBV18; clone size: .
CDR3 DNA: TGCAGCGCGTATCTAGGGGGCGCGTCCGTCCTGACTTTC; CDR3 protein: CSAYLGGASVLTF; J gene: TRBJ2-6; D gene: TRBD1; V gene: TRBV29-1; clone size: .
CDR3 DNA: TGTGCCAGCAGCCCCTCGGCAATACAGCCCCAGCATTTT; CDR3 protein: CASSPSAIQPQHF; J gene: TRBJ1-5; D gene: .; V gene: TRBV3-1; clone size: many
CDR3 DNA: TGTGCCAGCAGCGGTAGAGGGTATGAAAAACTGTTTTTT; CDR3 protein: CASSGRGYEKLFF; J gene: TRBJ1-4; D gene: .; V gene: TRBV7-9; clone size: many
CDR3 DNA: TGTGCCAGCAGCCGTTTGGAGACCCAGTACTTC; CDR3 protein: CASSRLETQYF; J gene: TRBJ2-5; D gene: .; V gene: TRBV5-6; clone size: many
CDR3 DNA: TGTGCCAGCAGCCGGGACACCCTTAGCACAGATACGCAGTATTTT; CDR3 protein: CASSRDTLSTDTQYF; J gene: TRBJ2-3; D gene: .; V gene: TRBV12-3/TRBV12-4; clone size: many
CDR3 DNA: TGTGCCAGCAGTTATCTTGAGAGCTCCTATAATTCACCCCTCCACTTT; CDR3 protein: CASSYLESSYNSPLHF; J gene: TRBJ1-6; D gene: .; V gene: TRBV6-5; clone size: many
CDR3 DNA: TGTGCCAGCAGCCTAGCGGCTAGAGGGTCGGGAGATACGCAGTATTTT; CDR3 protein: CASSLAARGSGDTQYF; J gene: TRBJ2-3; D gene: TRBD2; V gene: TRBV11-2; clone size: many
CDR3 DNA: TGTGCCACCCTCGACCGGGGGGGCATGTACAATGAGCAGTTCTTC; CDR3 protein: CATLDRGGMYNEQFF; J gene: TRBJ2-1; D gene: TRBD2; V gene: TRBV19; clone size: .
CDR3 DNA: TGTGCCAGCAAAGTACGCTGGACTAGCGACTACGAGCAGTACTTC; CDR3 protein: CASKVRWTSDYEQYF; J gene: TRBJ2-7; D gene: TRBD2; V gene: TRBV28; clone size: many
CDR3 DNA: TGTGCCAGCAGTTGGGATCCCGGGTCCTACAAAAACATTCAGTACTTC; CDR3 protein: CASSWDPGSYKNIQYF; J gene: TRBJ2-4; D gene: .; V gene: TRBV28; clone size: many
CDR3 DNA: TGTGCCAGCAGCGTGGACAGGGGGCCTGAAAAACTGTTTTTT; CDR3 protein: CASSVDRGPEKLFF; J gene: TRBJ1-4; D gene: TRBD1; V gene: TRBV9; clone size: many
CDR3 DNA: TGTGCCAGCAGTCGAAGTAACTATGGCTACACCTTC; CDR3 protein: CASSRSNYGYTF; J gene: TRBJ1-2; D gene: .; V gene: TRBV28; clone size: many
CDR3 DNA: TGTGCCTGGAGTGGACTAGCGGGGGGGCTAAACGGGGAGCTGTTTTTT; CDR3 protein: CAWSGLAGGLNGELFF; J gene: TRBJ2-2; D gene: TRBD2; V gene: TRBV30; clone size: many
CDR3 DNA: TGTGCCAGCAGTTTACCTGGCAGGGGAGGCGAGCAGTTCTTC; CDR3 protein: CASSLPGRGGEQFF; J gene: TRBJ2-1; D gene: .; V gene: TRBV28; clone size: many
CDR3 DNA: TGTGCCAGCAGCTGGGCCGGGACAGTCATTTCACGGCAGTACTTC; CDR3 protein: CASSWAGTVISRQYF; J gene: TRBJ2-7; D gene: TRBD1; V gene: TRBV5-6; clone size: few
CDR3 DNA: TGTGCCAGCAGTGAAATTCTAGCGGGGAGTTACGAGCAGTACTTC; CDR3 protein: CASSEILAGSYEQYF; J gene: TRBJ2-7; D gene: TRBD2; V gene: TRBV6-1; clone size: .
CDR3 DNA: TGTGCCAGCAGCTTGAGCCCAGAGGGTGAGCAGTTCTTC; CDR3 protein: CASSLSPEGEQFF; J gene: TRBJ2-1; D gene: .; V gene: TRBV5-4; clone size: many
CDR3 DNA: TGTGCCAGCAGTGCCCCAGGGTTAGGGACTAATGAAAAACTGTTTTTT; CDR3 protein: CASSAPGLGTNEKLFF; J gene: TRBJ1-4; D gene: .; V gene: TRBV28; clone size: many
CDR3 DNA: TGTGCCAGCAGTGAAAGGGAAAACTATGGCTACACCTTC; CDR3 protein: CASSERENYGYTF; J gene: TRBJ1-2; D gene: .; V gene: TRBV6-1; clone size: many